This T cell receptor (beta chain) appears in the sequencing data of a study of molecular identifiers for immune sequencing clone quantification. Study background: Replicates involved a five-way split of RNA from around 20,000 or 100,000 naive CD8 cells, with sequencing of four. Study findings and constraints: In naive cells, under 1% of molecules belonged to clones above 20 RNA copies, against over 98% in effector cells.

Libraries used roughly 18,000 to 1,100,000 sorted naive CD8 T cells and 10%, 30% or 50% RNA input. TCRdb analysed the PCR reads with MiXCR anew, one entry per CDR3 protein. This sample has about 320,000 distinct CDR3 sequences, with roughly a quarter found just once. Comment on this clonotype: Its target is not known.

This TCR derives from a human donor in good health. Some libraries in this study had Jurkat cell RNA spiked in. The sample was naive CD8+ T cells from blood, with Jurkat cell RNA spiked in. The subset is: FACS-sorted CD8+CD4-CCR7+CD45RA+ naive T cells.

CDR3: CASSARVSSYEQYF. CDR3 sequence (DNA): TGTGCCAGCAGCGCCCGTGTAAGCTCCTACGAGCAGTACTTC. The chain couples TRBV9 to TRBJ2-7; no clear D gene. The germline V gene encodes CDR1 SGDLS and CDR2 YYNGEE. This CDR3 has 14 residues. Trimming cost V 3 bases and J 0 bases, with 10 bases left between them.